The clone carrying this T cell receptor (beta chain) was counted a single time. The data were obtained in a study of T cell responses to AZD1222 COVID-19 vaccine. Sequencing used immunoSEQ multiplex PCR; TCRdb keeps in-frame clones, though not all of them. This sample has about 89,000 clones, with around nine tenths found just once. V shed 1 base and J shed 3 bases, with 10 bases lying between them. CDR3 length: 15 residues. Germline V CDR1 and CDR2: SNHLY, FYNNEI. This receptor was identified in an adult who received the AZD1222 COVID-19 vaccine. The input for sequencing was peripheral blood, taken 28 days after the second AZD1222 dose. The J gene is TRBJ1-5, the V gene TRBV2; D gene ambiguous. CDR3 amino acids: CASSEEKHPNQPQHF. CDR3 bases: TGTGCCAGCAGTGAAGAAAAACACCCCAATCAGCCCCAGCATTTT.